This T cell receptor beta chain was recorded in a study of T cells expressing NK-cell markers. Concerning this clonotype itself: The antigen remains unidentified.

For TCR beta, cDNA was produced by 5'RACE template switching with UMIs. TCRdb reprocessed the 5' RACE reads and keeps a single row for each CDR3 protein, giving no DNA. In all, the sample yields about 260,000 distinct CDR3 sequences. Germline loops: CDR1 SGHRS, CDR2 YFSETQ. This CDR3 is built from 16 residues. Study results and caveats: In a handful of donors, these clonotypes also led the CD3+CD56-NKG2C+ fraction.

The TCR was taken from a woman aged 18 to 75 in good health. The genes are TRBV5-1 and TRBJ2-3; TCRdb's D call, TRBD2, is unchecked because there is no DNA. Sequencing was done on a sample of blood T cells: a sorted CD56 or NKG2C T cell subset, CD4+ or CD8+ T cells, or bulk PBMC T cells (not recorded which). CDR3 residues: CATSDGTRSSTDTQYF. The whole variable domain, filled in from reference TRBV5-1 and TRBJ2-3, reads KAGVTQTPRYLIKTRGQQVTLSCSPISGHRSVSWYQQTPGQGLQFLFEYFSETQRNKGNFPGRFSGRQFSNSRSEMNVSTLELGDSALYLCATSDGTRSSTDTQYFGPGTRLTVL.